This T cell receptor (beta chain) derives from a study of blood T cells in healthy people across ages. Study results and caveats: Diversity figures derived from one million T cells were judged to underestimate the true value.

The use of a sample-barcoded 5' primer and a J-beta primer mix characterized a second PCR of roughly 6 to 11 cycles. TCRdb fed the 5' RACE reads into MiXCR, producing one record per CDR3 protein. This sample has about 720,000 distinct CDR3 sequences, with 22% found just once. The CDR3 contains 14 residues. Between the trimmed V and J ends, which lost 4 bases and 0 bases, there was a span of 10 bases. Looked up from germline, CDR1 is DFQATT and CDR2 is SNEGSKA (reference sequence). Remarks on this clonotype: Its antigen is unknown.

This chain connects TRBV20-1 to TRBJ2-1, with D hard to call. The specimen sequenced was blood. The receptor's source is a man aged 70-80 years in good health. This chain's CDR3 is CSAIPGVSYNEQFF. For the CDR3, the DNA is TGCAGTGCTATTCCGGGTGTCTCCTACAATGAGCAGTTCTTC.